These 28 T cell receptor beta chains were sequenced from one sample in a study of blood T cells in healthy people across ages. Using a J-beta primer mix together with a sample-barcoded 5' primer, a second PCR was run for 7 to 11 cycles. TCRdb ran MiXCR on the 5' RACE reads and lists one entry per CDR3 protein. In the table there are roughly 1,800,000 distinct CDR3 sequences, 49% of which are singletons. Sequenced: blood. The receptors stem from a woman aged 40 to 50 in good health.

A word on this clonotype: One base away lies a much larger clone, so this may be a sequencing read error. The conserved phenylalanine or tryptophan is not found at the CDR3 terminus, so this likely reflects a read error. CDR3 loop: CASSYRYEQYL. DNA of the CDR3: TGTGCCAGCAGTTACCGGTACGAGCAGTACCTC. This chain joins TRBV6-5 and TRBJ2-7; D remains unclear. V was clipped by 2 bases and J by 4 bases, with 3 bases between them. This CDR3 has 11 amino acids. Germline loops: CDR1 MNHEY, CDR2 SVGAGI.

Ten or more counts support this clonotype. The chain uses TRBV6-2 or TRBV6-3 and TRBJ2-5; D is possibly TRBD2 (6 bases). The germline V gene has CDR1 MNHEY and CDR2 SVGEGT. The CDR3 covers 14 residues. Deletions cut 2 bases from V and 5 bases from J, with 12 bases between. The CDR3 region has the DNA TGTGCCAGCAGTTACACCGGGGGAACGGAGACCCAGTACTTC. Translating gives CASSYTGGTETQYF.

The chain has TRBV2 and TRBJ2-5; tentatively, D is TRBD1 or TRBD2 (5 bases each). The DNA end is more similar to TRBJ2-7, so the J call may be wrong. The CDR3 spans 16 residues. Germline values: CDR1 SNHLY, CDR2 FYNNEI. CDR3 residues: CASSAGARSRPYEQYF. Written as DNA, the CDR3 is TGTGCCAGCAGCGCCGGGGCCCGGAGTCGCCCCTACGAGCAGTACTTC.

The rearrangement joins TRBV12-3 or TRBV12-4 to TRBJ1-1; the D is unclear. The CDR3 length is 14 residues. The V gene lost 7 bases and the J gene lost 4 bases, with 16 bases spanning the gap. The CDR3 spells CASIYGGETTEAFF. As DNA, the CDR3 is TGTGCCAGCATTTACGGCGGGGAGACCACTGAAGCTTTCTTT.

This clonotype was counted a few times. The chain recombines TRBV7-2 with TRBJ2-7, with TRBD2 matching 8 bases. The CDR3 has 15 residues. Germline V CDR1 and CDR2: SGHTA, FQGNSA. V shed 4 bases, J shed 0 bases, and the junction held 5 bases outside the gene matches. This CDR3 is CASSYTGTSSYEQYF. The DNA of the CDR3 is TGTGCCAGCAGCTACACCGGGACTAGCTCCTACGAGCAGTACTTC.

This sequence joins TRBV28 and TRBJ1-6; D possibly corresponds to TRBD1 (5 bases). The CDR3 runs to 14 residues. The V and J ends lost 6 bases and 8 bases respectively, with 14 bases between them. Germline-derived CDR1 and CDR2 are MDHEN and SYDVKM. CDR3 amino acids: CASRTTQGHSPLHF. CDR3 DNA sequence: TGTGCCAGCAGAACGACTCAGGGCCATTCACCCCTCCACTTT.

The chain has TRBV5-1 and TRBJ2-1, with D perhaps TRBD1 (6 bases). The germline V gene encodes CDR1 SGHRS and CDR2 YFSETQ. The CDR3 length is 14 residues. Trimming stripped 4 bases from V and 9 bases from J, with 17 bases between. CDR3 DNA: TGCGCCAGCAGCAACCCTTCACAGGACAGTGAGCAGTTCTTC. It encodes CASSNPSQDSEQFF.

CDR3 sequence reads: CASSIDRTLAKNIQYF. Written as DNA, the CDR3 is TGTGCCAGTAGTATCGATCGGACACTAGCCAAAAACATTCAGTACTTC. The chain employs TRBV19 and TRBJ2-4, with a possible D match to TRBD1 (5 bases). This CDR3 has 16 amino acids. Germline V gives CDR1 LNHDA, CDR2 SQIVND (reference sequence). The V and J ends lost 3 bases and 0 bases respectively, with 12 bases between them.

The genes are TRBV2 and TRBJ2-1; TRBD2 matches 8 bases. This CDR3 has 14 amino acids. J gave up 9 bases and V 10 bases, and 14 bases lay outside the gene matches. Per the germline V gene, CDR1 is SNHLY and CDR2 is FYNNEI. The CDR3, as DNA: TGTGCCACCCTTCCTCGGGAGGGAATGGTTGAGCAGTTCTTC. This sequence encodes CATLPREGMVEQFF.

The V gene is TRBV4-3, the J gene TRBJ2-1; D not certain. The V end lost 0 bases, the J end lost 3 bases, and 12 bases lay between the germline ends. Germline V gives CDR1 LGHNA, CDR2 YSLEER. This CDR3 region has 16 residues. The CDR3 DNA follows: TGCGCCAGCAGCCAAGATTGGGCCCCCGGCTACAATGAGCAGTTCTTC. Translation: CASSQDWAPGYNEQFF.

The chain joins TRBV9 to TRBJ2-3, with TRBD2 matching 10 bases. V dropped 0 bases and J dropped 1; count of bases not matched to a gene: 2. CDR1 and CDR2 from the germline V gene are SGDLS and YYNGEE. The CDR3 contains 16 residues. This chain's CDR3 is CASSVDTSGGTDTQYF. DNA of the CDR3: TGTGCCAGCAGCGTAGACACTAGCGGGGGCACAGATACGCAGTATTTT.

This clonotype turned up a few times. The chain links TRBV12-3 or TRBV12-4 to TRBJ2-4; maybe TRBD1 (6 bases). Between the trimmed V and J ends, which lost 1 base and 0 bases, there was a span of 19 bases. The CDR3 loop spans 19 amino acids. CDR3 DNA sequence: TGTGCCAGCAGTTTAGGGCGTAAGGAACAGGGATTAGCCAAAAACATTCAGTACTTC. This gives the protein CASSLGRKEQGLAKNIQYF.

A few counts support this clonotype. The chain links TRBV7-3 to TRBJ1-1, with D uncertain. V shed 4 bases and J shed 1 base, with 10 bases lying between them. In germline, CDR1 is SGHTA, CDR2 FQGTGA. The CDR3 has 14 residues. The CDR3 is CASSSLGANTEAFF. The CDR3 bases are TGTGCCAGCAGCTCACTGGGAGCGAACACTGAAGCTTTCTTT.

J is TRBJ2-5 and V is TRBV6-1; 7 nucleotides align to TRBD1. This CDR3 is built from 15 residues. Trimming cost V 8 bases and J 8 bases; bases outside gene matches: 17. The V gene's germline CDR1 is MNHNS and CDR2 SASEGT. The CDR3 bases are TGTGCCAGCCACCCAAACAGGGGACCTAAGAGAACCCAGTACTTC. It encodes CASHPNRGPKRTQYF.

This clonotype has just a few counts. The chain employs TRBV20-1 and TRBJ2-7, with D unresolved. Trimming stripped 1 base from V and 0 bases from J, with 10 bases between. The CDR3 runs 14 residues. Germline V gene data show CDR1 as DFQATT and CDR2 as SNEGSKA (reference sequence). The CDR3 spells CSARVPLLSYEQYF. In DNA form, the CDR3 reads TGCAGTGCTAGAGTCCCTCTACTCTCCTACGAGCAGTACTTC.

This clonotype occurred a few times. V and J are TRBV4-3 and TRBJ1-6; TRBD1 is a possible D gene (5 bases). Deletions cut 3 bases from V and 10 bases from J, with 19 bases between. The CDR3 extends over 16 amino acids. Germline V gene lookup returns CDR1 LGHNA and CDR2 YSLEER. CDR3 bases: TGCGCCAGCAGCCAGACCAGGGTTGGCGATGGATCACCCCTCCACTTT. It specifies CASSQTRVGDGSPLHF.

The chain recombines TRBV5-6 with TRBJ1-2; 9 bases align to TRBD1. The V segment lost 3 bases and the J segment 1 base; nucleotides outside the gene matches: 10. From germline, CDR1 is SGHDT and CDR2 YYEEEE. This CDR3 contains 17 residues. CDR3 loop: CASSSPLQGAGNYGYTF. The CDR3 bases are TGTGCCAGCAGCTCCCCATTACAGGGGGCGGGTAACTATGGCTACACCTTC.

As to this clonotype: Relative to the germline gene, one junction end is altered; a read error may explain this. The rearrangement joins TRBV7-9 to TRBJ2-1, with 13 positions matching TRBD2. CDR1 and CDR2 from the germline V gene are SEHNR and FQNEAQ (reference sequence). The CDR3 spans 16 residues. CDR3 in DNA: TGTGCCAGCAGGTTAGGACTAGCGGGGGTCCTCAGTGAGCAGTTCTTC. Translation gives CASRLGLAGVLSEQFF.

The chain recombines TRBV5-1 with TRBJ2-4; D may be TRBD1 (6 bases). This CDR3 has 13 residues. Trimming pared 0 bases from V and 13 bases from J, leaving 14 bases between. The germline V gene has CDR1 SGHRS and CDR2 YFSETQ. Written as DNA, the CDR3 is TGCGCCAGCAGCTTGGGACAGGAGAGCAGCCAGTACTTC. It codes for CASSLGQESSQYF.

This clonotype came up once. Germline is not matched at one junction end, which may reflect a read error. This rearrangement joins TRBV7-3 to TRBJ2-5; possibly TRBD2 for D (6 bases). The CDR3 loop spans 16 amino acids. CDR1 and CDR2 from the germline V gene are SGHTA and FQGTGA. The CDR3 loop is CACSLWAGSLSNEQYF. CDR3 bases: TGTGCCTGCAGCTTATGGGCGGGGTCATTGTCCAATGAGCAGTACTTC.

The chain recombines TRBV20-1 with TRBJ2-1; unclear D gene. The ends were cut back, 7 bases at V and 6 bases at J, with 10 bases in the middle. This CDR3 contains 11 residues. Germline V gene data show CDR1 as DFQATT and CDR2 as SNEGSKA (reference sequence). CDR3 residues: CSGGVPNEQFF. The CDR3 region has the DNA TGCAGTGGTGGCGTCCCCAATGAGCAGTTCTTC.

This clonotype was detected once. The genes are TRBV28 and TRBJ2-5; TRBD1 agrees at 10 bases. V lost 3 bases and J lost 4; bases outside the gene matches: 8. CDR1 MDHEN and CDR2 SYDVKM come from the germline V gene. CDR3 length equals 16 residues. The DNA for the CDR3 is TGTGCCAGCAGTTTCACCGAGACAGGGGGCAGAGAGACCCAGTACTTC. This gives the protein CASSFTETGGRETQYF.

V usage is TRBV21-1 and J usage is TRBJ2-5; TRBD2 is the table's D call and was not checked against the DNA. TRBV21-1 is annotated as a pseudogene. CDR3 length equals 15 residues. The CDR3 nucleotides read TGTGCCAGCAGCAAAGCGCTTTTGGCAGGGCGGGAGCAGTACTTC. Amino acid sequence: CASSKALLAGREQYF.

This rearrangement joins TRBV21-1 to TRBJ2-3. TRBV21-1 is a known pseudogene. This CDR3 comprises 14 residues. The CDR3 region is CASSPATWVDTQYF. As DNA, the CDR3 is TGTGCCAGCAGCCCGGCAACGTGGGTAGATACGCAGTATTTT.

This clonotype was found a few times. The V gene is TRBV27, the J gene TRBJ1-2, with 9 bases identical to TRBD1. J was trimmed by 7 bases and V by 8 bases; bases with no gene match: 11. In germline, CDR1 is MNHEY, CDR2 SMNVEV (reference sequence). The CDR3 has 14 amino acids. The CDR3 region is CASSQPGTGLGYTF. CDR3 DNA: TGTGCCAGCTCTCAACCCGGGACAGGGCTTGGCTACACCTTC.

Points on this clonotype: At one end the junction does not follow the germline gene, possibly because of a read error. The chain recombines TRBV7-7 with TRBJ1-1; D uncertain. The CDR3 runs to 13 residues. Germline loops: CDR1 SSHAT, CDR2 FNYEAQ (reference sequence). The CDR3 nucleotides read TGTGCTAGCAGCGCCCACATGAACACTGAAGCTTTCTTT. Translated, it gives CASSAHMNTEAFF.

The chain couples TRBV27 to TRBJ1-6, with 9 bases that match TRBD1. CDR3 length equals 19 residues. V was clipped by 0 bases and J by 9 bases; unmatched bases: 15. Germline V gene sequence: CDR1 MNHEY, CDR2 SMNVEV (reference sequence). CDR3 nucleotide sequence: TGTGCCAGCAGTTTATCGACGGTTGGACAGGGGACGAAGAGTTCACCCCTCCACTTT. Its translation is CASSLSTVGQGTKSSPLHF.

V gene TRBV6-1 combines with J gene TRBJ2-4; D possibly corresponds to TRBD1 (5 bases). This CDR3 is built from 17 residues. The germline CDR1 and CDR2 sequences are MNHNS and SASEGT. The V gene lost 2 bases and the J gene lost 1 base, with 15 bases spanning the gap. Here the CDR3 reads CASSEPQGTWAKNIQYF. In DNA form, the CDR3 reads TGTGCCAGCAGTGAACCCCAGGGTACGTGGGCCAAAAACATTCAGTACTTC.